This T cell receptor (beta chain) was obtained from a study of OX40 agonist ivuxolimab in advanced cancers. Study-wide background: It was permissible to have had prior anti-PD-1, anti-PD-L1 or anti-CTLA-4 therapy, and about 40% had some.

Notes on this clone: The antigen is not known.

Some clones are missing from TCRdb's copy, which holds only in-frame ones; the method was immunoSEQ multiplex PCR. Counted here are tens of thousands of clones, 87% occurring once; the ten biggest clones make up under 2%. The CDR3 length is 10 residues. The germline V gene encodes CDR1 LNHNV and CDR2 YYDKDF (reference sequence). General study results and limits: Clones of CD4+ and CD8+ blood T cells grew by week 6 at doses of 0.1 to 3.0 mg/kg. Antigen targets of the expanded peripheral T cells went undetermined. CD8+ T cells (on average) carried more expanded clones than CD4+ T cells.

This receptor was taken from an adult with an advanced solid tumor such as melanoma, head and neck, liver or kidney cancer. The source was CD4+ or CD8+ T cells sorted from blood, collected in a trial of the OX40 agonist ivuxolimab. This sequence joins TRBV15 and TRBJ2-7; maybe TRBD2 (5 bases). In nucleotides, the CDR3 is TGTGCCACCAGCAGAGGGACTCCAGACGTC. Its translation: CATSRGTPDV.